Listed below are T cell receptor beta chains from one sample, sequenced in a study of T cell responses to AZD1222 COVID-19 vaccine. The data were produced by immunoSEQ multiplex PCR, yet TCRdb's version contains in-frame clones alone and is incomplete. This table holds 55,000 to 75,000 clones, over 60% found once. The starting material was peripheral blood, obtained on day 0 of AZD1222 vaccination. The receptor source for this set is an adult in good health. Both conserved end residues are part of each CDR3. Each record gives: V gene, J gene, CDR3 protein.

v_gene: TRBV4-1; j_gene: TRBJ1-2; CDR3aa: CASSRVAEANYGYTF
v_gene: TRBV4-1; j_gene: TRBJ2-7; CDR3aa: CASTPTWAGAYYEQYF
v_gene: TRBV5-1; j_gene: TRBJ2-3; CDR3aa: CASSFSASTDTQYF
v_gene: TRBV2; j_gene: TRBJ1-2; CDR3aa: CASSEWRAPGNGYTF
v_gene: TRBV7-2; j_gene: TRBJ2-7; CDR3aa: CASSRAGGPAYEQYF
v_gene: TRBV6-6; j_gene: TRBJ1-1; CDR3aa: CASSYGQSQNTEAFF
v_gene: TRBV4-3; j_gene: TRBJ2-2; CDR3aa: CASSQEGQAINTGELFF
v_gene: TRBV13; j_gene: TRBJ1-2; CDR3aa: CASSQRGAWYGYTF
v_gene: TRBV2; j_gene: TRBJ1-4; CDR3aa: CASSVVMGTNEKLFF
v_gene: TRBV6-4; j_gene: TRBJ1-6; CDR3aa: CASSGTVNSPLHF
v_gene: TRBV11-3; j_gene: TRBJ2-1; CDR3aa: CASSSSLLAGGLSYNEQFF
v_gene: TRBV28; j_gene: TRBJ2-3; CDR3aa: CASSPGTSGATDTQYF
v_gene: TRBV10-2; j_gene: TRBJ2-7; CDR3aa: CASLNPGRTYEQYF
v_gene: TRBV7-9; j_gene: TRBJ1-1; CDR3aa: CASSFWRGTNTEAFF
v_gene: TRBV19; j_gene: TRBJ1-3; CDR3aa: CASSIIGGSAGNTIYF
v_gene: TRBV20-1; j_gene: TRBJ1-6; CDR3aa: CSASYNRARNSPLHF
v_gene: TRBV30; j_gene: TRBJ1-6; CDR3aa: CAWKTGDNSPLHF
v_gene: TRBV7-2; j_gene: TRBJ2-7; CDR3aa: CASSLLRGGTYEQYF
v_gene: TRBV27; j_gene: TRBJ1-2; CDR3aa: CASRGVTNYGYTF
v_gene: TRBV5-1; j_gene: TRBJ1-4; CDR3aa: CASSLFGRDEKLFF
v_gene: TRBV7-9; j_gene: TRBJ1-3; CDR3aa: CASSLAGPAPGNTIYF
v_gene: TRBV6-1; j_gene: TRBJ2-7; CDR3aa: CASSEASVWQGESYEQYF
v_gene: TRBV9; j_gene: TRBJ2-7; CDR3aa: CASSRGQGPGEQYF
v_gene: TRBV7-9; j_gene: TRBJ2-2; CDR3aa: CALGQGNTGELFF
v_gene: TRBV7-2; j_gene: TRBJ2-5; CDR3aa: CASTLSPGGGPSETQYF
v_gene: TRBV10-3; j_gene: TRBJ1-3; CDR3aa: CADPRRGGLGNTIYF
v_gene: TRBV20-1; j_gene: TRBJ1-4; CDR3aa: CSASPGSSGEKLFF
v_gene: TRBV3-1/TRBV3-2; j_gene: TRBJ1-1; CDR3aa: CASSQGGWGTEAFF
v_gene: TRBV5-1; j_gene: TRBJ1-1; CDR3aa: CASSTGGGTEAFF
v_gene: TRBV6-4; j_gene: TRBJ2-2; CDR3aa: CASSDSASGGAYYGELFF
v_gene: TRBV3-1/TRBV3-2; j_gene: TRBJ2-7; CDR3aa: CASSRTSNEQYF
v_gene: TRBV4-1; j_gene: TRBJ2-3; CDR3aa: CASSQAGTSGGASRTDTQYF
v_gene: TRBV7-9; j_gene: TRBJ2-7; CDR3aa: CASSPRDFYEQYF
v_gene: TRBV30; j_gene: TRBJ1-3; CDR3aa: CAWSVGGSGNTIYF
v_gene: TRBV6-5; j_gene: TRBJ1-6; CDR3aa: CASVGQSSYNSPLHF
v_gene: TRBV2; j_gene: TRBJ1-1; CDR3aa: CASRGQGLRNTEAFF
v_gene: TRBV4-1; j_gene: TRBJ1-3; CDR3aa: CASSQILRGIAGNTIYF
v_gene: TRBV7-8; j_gene: TRBJ2-7; CDR3aa: CASSLEASGKGSEQYF
v_gene: TRBV12-5; j_gene: TRBJ1-2; CDR3aa: CASGSNQGAGYGYTF
v_gene: TRBV2; j_gene: TRBJ2-7; CDR3aa: CASRSPGQRFYEQYF
v_gene: TRBV10-3; j_gene: TRBJ1-5; CDR3aa: CAIGGGNQPQHF
v_gene: TRBV4-3; j_gene: TRBJ1-1; CDR3aa: CASSQDHRGNTEAFF
v_gene: TRBV4-3; j_gene: TRBJ2-2; CDR3aa: CASSQEMGNTGELFF
v_gene: TRBV25-1; j_gene: TRBJ1-1; CDR3aa: CASQGARGTEAFF
v_gene: TRBV6-5; j_gene: TRBJ1-2; CDR3aa: CASKSDRVYGYTF
v_gene: TRBV2; j_gene: TRBJ2-5; CDR3aa: CASSERRAQYF
v_gene: TRBV19; j_gene: TRBJ1-1; CDR3aa: CASSSIGGGTEAFF
v_gene: TRBV4-3; j_gene: TRBJ2-1; CDR3aa: CASSQERGGIYNEQFF
v_gene: TRBV27; j_gene: TRBJ1-5; CDR3aa: CASSSRQGAINQPQHF
v_gene: TRBV7-9; j_gene: TRBJ1-4; CDR3aa: CASSLAAGITTNEKLFF
v_gene: TRBV6-6; j_gene: TRBJ2-7; CDR3aa: CASRLTGYEQYF